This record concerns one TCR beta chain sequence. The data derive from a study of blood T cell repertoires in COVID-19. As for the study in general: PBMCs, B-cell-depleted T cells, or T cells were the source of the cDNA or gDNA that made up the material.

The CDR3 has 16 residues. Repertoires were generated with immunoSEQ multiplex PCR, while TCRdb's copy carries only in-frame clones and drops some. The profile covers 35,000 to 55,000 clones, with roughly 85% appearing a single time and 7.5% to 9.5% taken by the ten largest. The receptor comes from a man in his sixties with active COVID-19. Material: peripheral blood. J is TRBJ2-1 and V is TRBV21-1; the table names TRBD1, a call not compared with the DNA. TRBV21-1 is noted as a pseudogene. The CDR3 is CASSLPGNGPYNEQFF. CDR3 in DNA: TGTGCCAGCAGCCTCCCAGGGAATGGCCCCTACAATGAGCAGTTCTTC.